This T cell receptor (beta chain) was identified in a study of CD8 T cells in ankylosing spondylitis. General study findings and limits: CD8+ by phenotype, disease-linked clones were relatively rare in peripheral blood. Researchers reportedly found disease-linked clones significantly enriched in matched ankylosing spondylitis synovial fluid. Reports of some motif variants in reactive arthritis synovial fluid and blood predate this one. Typical of ankylosing spondylitis blood, it appeared, was a TCR beta motif of roughly eight highly homologous variants.

In this sample, this clonotype turned up a few times. As yet, its antigen is unknown. The germline V gene encodes CDR1 LNHDA and CDR2 SQIVND (reference sequence). V lost 10 bases to trimming and J lost 5 bases, with 11 bases between them. The CDR3 has 12 amino acids. MiXCR was run by TCRdb on the 5' RACE reads, yielding one entry per CDR3 protein. This table has roughly 700,000 distinct CDR3 sequences, 19% appearing once. The receptor comes from a male donor with ankylosing spondylitis. Sequencing was performed on blood, either unsorted or a sorted T cell fraction (not recorded which). The genes are TRBV19 and TRBJ2-2; D call uncertain. CDR3 amino acids: CATKERTGELFF. For the CDR3, the DNA is TGTGCCACCAAGGAAAGAACCGGGGAGCTGTTTTTT.